These 24 T cell receptor beta chains were all obtained from the same sample, sequenced in a study of identical twins. MiXCR was run by TCRdb on the 5' RACE reads, yielding one entry per CDR3 protein. The table includes approximately 890,000 distinct CDR3 sequences, 12% detected once. This sample also appeared in a second study, on yellow fever vaccine responses in identical twins.

Sequencing was carried out using PBMCs. The source of these receptors is a woman younger than 35 in good health.

This clonotype was picked up many times. The chain is built from TRBV10-2 and TRBJ2-1; D is ambiguous. CDR1 is WSHSY and CDR2 is SAAADI in the germline V gene. The V end lost 7 bases, the J end lost 0 bases, and 10 bases lay between the germline ends. This CDR3 region has 14 residues. The CDR3 region is CASKDVSSYNEQFF. The CDR3 DNA follows: TGCGCCAGCAAGGACGTGAGCTCCTACAATGAGCAGTTCTTC.

This clonotype was counted a few times. The chain is built from TRBV29-1 and TRBJ1-1; maybe TRBD1 (5 bases). The V gene's germline CDR1 is SQVTM and CDR2 ANQGSEA. V was shortened by 4 bases and J by 0 bases, with 9 bases between the two germline ends. The CDR3 consists of 13 residues. The CDR3 protein is CSVGGAMNTEAFF. The CDR3, as DNA: TGCAGCGTTGGTGGGGCCATGAACACTGAAGCTTTCTTT.

This clonotype was counted only a few times. The V call is TRBV20-1, the J call TRBJ1-1; D is uncertain. Germline V CDR1 and CDR2: DFQATT, SNEGSKA (reference sequence). The V and J ends lost 0 bases and 5 bases respectively, with 13 bases between them. CDR3 length equals 14 residues. CDR3 nucleotide sequence: TGCAGTGCTAGAGATGACCGGGTTGGGACTGAAGCTTTCTTT. This translates into CSARDDRVGTEAFF.

This clonotype was recorded a few times. The rearrangement links TRBV3-1 to TRBJ1-1; D is ambiguous. The V end was cut by 3 bases, the J end by 0 bases, with 11 bases between. Germline-derived CDR1 and CDR2 are LGHDT and YNNKEL (reference sequence). The CDR3 runs 15 residues. The CDR3 reads CASSQTGFMNTEAFF. DNA of the CDR3: TGTGCCAGCAGCCAGACGGGCTTCATGAACACTGAAGCTTTCTTT.

This clonotype was detected many times. This sequence joins TRBV28 and TRBJ2-1; D might be TRBD2 (5 bases). The CDR3 has 16 residues. The germline V gene has CDR1 MDHEN and CDR2 SYDVKM. The V end was cut by 5 bases, the J end by 2 bases, with 16 bases between. The CDR3: CASSPHLAGAYNEQFF. CDR3 bases: TGTGCCAGCAGTCCCCACCTAGCCGGAGCCTACAATGAGCAGTTCTTC.

CDR3 nucleotide sequence: TGTGCCAGCAGCTCGCAAGCGACAGGGCTTTTGGGTGAGCAGTTCTTC. Its translation: CASSSQATGLLGEQFF. This chain joins TRBV7-2 and TRBJ2-1, with TRBD1 matching 7 bases. The junction had 15 bases not matched to a gene; V was cut back by 4 bases and J by 9 bases. The CDR3 covers 16 residues. Germline V gene lookup returns CDR1 SGHTA and CDR2 FQGNSA. The full variable domain, completed using reference TRBV7-2 and TRBJ2-1, is GAGVSQSPSNKVTEKGKDVELRCDPISGHTALYWYRQSLGQGLEFLIYFQGNSAPDKSGLPSDRFSAERTGGSVSTLTIQRTQQEDSAVYLCASSSQATGLLGEQFFGPGTRLTVL.

In this sample, this clonotype turned up a few times. The chain has TRBV27 and TRBJ2-7; 9 nucleotides match TRBD1. V shed 4 bases, J shed 5 bases, and the junction held 12 bases outside the gene matches. CDR3 length: 16 residues. Germline CDR1 MNHEY, CDR2 SMNVEV (reference sequence). CDR3 sequence: CASSSNVGQGNHEQYF. The CDR3 DNA sequence: TGTGCCAGCAGTTCAAACGTGGGACAGGGAAATCACGAGCAGTACTTC.

V is TRBV5-6 and J is TRBJ2-2; no clear D. The V and J ends lost 0 bases and 5 bases respectively, with 14 bases between them. This CDR3 is 16 amino acids long. Per germline, CDR1 SGHDT and CDR2 YYEEEE. The CDR3 nucleotides read TGTGCCAGCAGCTTGGAAACTTACATCGGGACCGGGGAGCTGTTTTTT. Its protein product is CASSLETYIGTGELFF.

This chain connects TRBV11-2 to TRBJ2-1; D may be TRBD1 or TRBD2 (7 bases each). Trimming stripped 4 bases from V and 6 bases from J, with 19 bases between. CDR1 SGHAT and CDR2 FQNNGV come from the germline V gene. The length of the CDR3 is 16 residues. This CDR3 is CASSSGRGRGSNEQFF. In DNA form, the CDR3 reads TGTGCCAGCAGCTCCGGTAGGGGGCGGGGGAGCAATGAGCAGTTCTTC.

In this sample, this clonotype turned up a few times. The rearrangement uses TRBV10-3 and TRBJ2-1; D possibly uses TRBD1 or TRBD2 (5 bases each). V dropped 3 bases and J dropped 0 bases, with 9 bases sitting between them. This CDR3 comprises 15 residues. Germline loops: CDR1 ENHRY, CDR2 SYGVKD. CDR3 bases: TGTGCCATCAGTGATATGGGACGCTCCTACAATGAGCAGTTCTTC. Amino acid sequence: CAISDMGRSYNEQFF.

This clonotype came up a few times. The genes are TRBV11-2 and TRBJ2-1; D is perhaps TRBD2 (7 bases). The germline CDR1 and CDR2 sequences are SGHAT and FQNNGV. Trimming took off 4 bases at V and 8 bases at J, with 18 bases between the two ends. The CDR3 is 15 amino acids. CDR3 amino acids: CASSSPGGLGDEQFF. CDR3 DNA: TGTGCCAGCAGCTCCCCGGGGGGCCTGGGCGATGAGCAGTTCTTC.

The V gene is TRBV10-2, the J gene TRBJ2-5, with 8 bases that match TRBD2. Unmatched junction bases numbered 7, after V lost 5 bases and J lost 5 bases. CDR1 is WSHSY, CDR2 SAAADI, per germline. CDR3 length equals 14 residues. CDR3 DNA: TGCGCCAGCAGTACCACTAGCGGCTGGGAGACCCAGTACTTC. This codes for CASSTTSGWETQYF.

This clonotype was seen a handful of times. CDR3 amino acids: CASSPKGGEDYEQYF. CDR3 nucleotides: TGTGCCAGCTCACCGAAAGGGGGCGAAGACTACGAGCAGTACTTC. V is TRBV18 and J is TRBJ2-7; 7 bases align to TRBD1. V shed 3 bases, J shed 3 bases, and the junction held 8 bases outside the gene matches. The germline gives CDR1 KGHSH, CDR2 LQKENI. This CDR3 has 15 amino acids.

The table lists this clonotype with a few counts. V usage is TRBV7-8 and J usage is TRBJ2-6; D is unresolved. Germline V lookup: CDR1 SGHVS, CDR2 FQNEAQ. The CDR3 extends over 15 amino acids. V was clipped by 1 base and J by 4 bases, with 8 bases between them. This CDR3 is CASSLEGYGANVLTF. CDR3 nucleotides: TGTGCCAGCAGCTTAGAAGGGTACGGGGCCAACGTCCTGACTTTC.

There are many counts of this clonotype. The V call is TRBV3-1, the J call TRBJ1-2; D ambiguous. The CDR3 covers 14 residues. Trimming cost V 1 base and J 0 bases, with 6 bases left between them. Per the germline V gene, CDR1 is LGHDT and CDR2 is YNNKEL (reference sequence). As DNA, the CDR3 is TGTGCCAGCAGCCAAGGAGGAGCTAACTATGGCTACACCTTC. It encodes CASSQGGANYGYTF.

This clonotype has just a few counts. V is TRBV20-1 and J is TRBJ2-7, with 7 nucleotides matching TRBD2. Losses at the gene ends were 3 bases for V and 3 bases for J; bases not matched to a gene: 2. Germline assignment: CDR1 DFQATT and CDR2 SNEGSKA (reference sequence). This CDR3 spans 12 amino acids. The CDR3 reads CSARAGDYEQYV. DNA of the CDR3: TGCAGTGCTAGGGCGGGGGACTACGAGCAGTACGTC.

In its sample, this clonotype was seen a few times. This chain uses TRBV7-9 with TRBJ2-1; D not resolved. The CDR3 runs to 12 residues. Germline V gene data show CDR1 as SEHNR and CDR2 as FQNEAQ (reference sequence). Trimming removed 6 bases at V and 6 bases at J, with 9 bases between. The CDR3 DNA is TGTGCCAGCAGACAATACGGCAATGAGCAGTTCTTC. Its translation: CASRQYGNEQFF.

V is TRBV2 and J is TRBJ2-3, with D possibly matching TRBD2 (6 bases). Germline V lookup: CDR1 SNHLY, CDR2 FYNNEI. The CDR3 has 18 residues. The V end was cut by 6 bases, the J end by 3 bases, with 25 bases between. In DNA, the CDR3 is TGTGCCAGCAGCCAATCGTCGGACCCCGGGGGACGTACAGATACGCAGTATTTT. It translates to CASSQSSDPGGRTDTQYF. The full variable domain, in which reference TRBV2 and TRBJ2-3 provide the parts outside the CDR3, is EPEVTQTPSHQVTQMGQEVILRCVPISNHLYFYWYRQILGQKVEFLVSFYNNEISEKSEIFDDQFSVERPDGSNFTLKIRSTKLEDSAMYFCASSQSSDPGGRTDTQYFGPGTRLTVL.

The V and J genes are TRBV20-1 and TRBJ1-2; D might be TRBD1 (5 bases). This CDR3 has 13 residues. Trimming took 6 bases from V and 4 from J, leaving 15 bases between them. CDR1 is DFQATT, CDR2 SNEGSKA, per germline (reference sequence). CDR3 loop: CSAPGDLSYGYTF. Written as DNA, the CDR3 is TGCAGTGCCCCCGGGGACCTTAGCTATGGCTACACCTTC.

The gene calls are TRBV10-2 and TRBJ1-5, with D unclear. V was pared by 3 bases and J by 5 bases, with 5 bases between. Germline loops: CDR1 WSHSY, CDR2 SAAADI. The CDR3 consists of 12 residues. This CDR3 is CASSDRYQPQHF. The CDR3 DNA reads TGCGCCAGCAGTGACAGATATCAGCCCCAGCATTTT.

The chain recombines TRBV27 with TRBJ2-6; 7 nucleotides align to TRBD1. V shed 5 bases, J shed 0 bases, and the junction held 10 bases outside the gene matches. This CDR3 spans 18 amino acids. In germline, CDR1 is MNHEY, CDR2 SMNVEV (reference sequence). Written as DNA, the CDR3 is TGTGCCAGCAGTCCGAACGGACAGGCACACTCTGGGGCCAACGTCCTGACTTTC. It translates to CASSPNGQAHSGANVLTF.

The V call is TRBV10-2, the J call TRBJ2-7; D is unclear. The V gene's germline CDR1 is WSHSY and CDR2 SAAADI. V was pared by 2 bases and J by 1 base, with 9 bases between. The CDR3 contains 14 residues. The CDR3 coding sequence is TGCGCCAGCAGTGAGATGCTTGGGTCCTACGAGCAGTACTTC. Amino acid sequence: CASSEMLGSYEQYF.

The V call is TRBV9, the J call TRBJ2-1; 7 positions agree with TRBD1. This CDR3 contains 16 residues. J lost 5 bases, V lost 2 bases, and 10 bases had no gene match. Germline assignment: CDR1 SGDLS and CDR2 YYNGEE. The CDR3 reads CASSVSPGTAHNEQFF. CDR3 nucleotides: TGTGCCAGCAGCGTTTCCCCCGGGACAGCCCACAATGAGCAGTTCTTC.

This clonotype was picked up many times. The J gene is TRBJ2-7, the V gene TRBV7-9; D is perhaps TRBD1 or TRBD2 (5 bases each). CDR3 length: 15 residues. Germline V gene lookup returns CDR1 SEHNR and CDR2 FQNEAQ (reference sequence). V was cut by 5 bases and J by 2 bases, with 16 bases left in between. CDR3 protein: CASSLTGGVPYEQYF. CDR3 coding DNA: TGTGCCAGCAGCCTTACTGGGGGTGTCCCCTACGAGCAGTACTTC.